This T cell receptor beta chain stems from a study of blood T cell repertoires in COVID-19. Study as a whole: There were acute and convalescent COVID-19 samples, and they came from the United States, Italy and Spain.

This table comes from immunoSEQ multiplex PCR, and its TCRdb copy is limited to in-frame clones, with some not included. The table shows about 380,000 clones, with 81% occurring only once. This CDR3 comprises 11 residues. Trimming removed 8 bases from V and 4 bases from J, with 8 bases in between. The source is a human donor with acute or convalescent COVID-19. The donor label of this sample is uncertain. This chain uses TRBV12-3 or TRBV12-4 with TRBJ1-1; D is undetermined. Specimen: peripheral blood. The CDR3 loop is CASGQFTEAFF. The CDR3 DNA reads TGTGCCAGCGGCCAGTTCACTGAAGCTTTCTTT.